Below are 11 T cell receptor beta chains sequenced from a single sample in a study of blood T cell repertoires in COVID-19 (dated by TCRdb to 2018 to 2020). Receptor libraries were prepared by the immunoSEQ multiplex PCR assay. Imported from immuneACCESS, the table was reduced by TCRdb to in-frame sequences with V and J called. These copies leave out some clones; in studies compared against another copy, an unresolved V gene accounts for under half, and the cause of the remainder is not known. In this sample the table shows around 110,000 clones, more than 70% of which occur a single time. In total, the top ten clones hold 4.9% of the sample. Sequencing input: peripheral blood. The receptors here all came from a man aged 40-49 years with active or convalescent COVID-19.

The rearrangement uses TRBV10-3 and TRBJ2-3, with D possibly being TRBD2 (6 bases). Trimming shortened V by 7 bases and J by 1 base, and 15 bases separated the two germline ends. The CDR3 is 15 amino acids. Germline V gene lookup returns CDR1 ENHRY and CDR2 SYGVKD. CDR3 in DNA: TGTGCCATCACCGCGGGGCAGGGAGGCACAGATACGCAGTATTTT. Protein product: CAITAGQGGTDTQYF.

This chain uses TRBV19 with TRBJ1-5, with 9 positions matching TRBD1. Trimming took 5 bases from V and 7 from J; bases not matched to a gene: 3. Germline CDR1 reads LNHDA; CDR2 reads SQIVND (reference sequence). This CDR3 has 13 residues. CDR3 coding DNA: TGTGCCAGTAGTGGGGGACAGGGACAGCCCCAGCATTTT. It encodes CASSGGQGQPQHF.

This chain links TRBV18 with TRBJ2-7, with TRBD1 matching 8 bases. Per the germline V gene, CDR1 is KGHSH and CDR2 is LQKENI. J gave up 0 bases and V 1 base, and 8 bases lay outside the gene matches. The CDR3 covers 17 residues. The CDR3 here is CASSPREGQGASYEQYF. In nucleotides, the CDR3 is TGTGCCAGCTCACCACGAGAAGGGCAGGGGGCCTCCTACGAGCAGTACTTC.

The chain recombines TRBV18 with TRBJ1-5; D remains ambiguous. The CDR3 length is 17 residues. Germline CDR1 KGHSH, CDR2 LQKENI. The V end was cut by 3 bases, the J end by 6 bases, with 21 bases between. The CDR3 sequence: CASSPRAITSGGQPQHF. The DNA of the CDR3 is TGTGCCAGCTCACCTAGGGCCATCACCTCGGGAGGTCAGCCCCAGCATTTT.

V usage is TRBV7-2 and J usage is TRBJ2-7, with 14 bases aligning to TRBD2. J gave up 3 bases and V 5 bases, and 0 bases lay outside the gene matches. Per the germline V gene, CDR1 is SGHTA and CDR2 is FQGNSA. The CDR3 has 14 amino acids. This chain's CDR3 is CASSGLAGGYEQYF. Written as DNA, the CDR3 is TGTGCCAGCAGCGGACTAGCGGGAGGCTACGAGCAGTACTTC.

The chain uses TRBV24-1 and TRBJ1-2; 8 bases are a match to TRBD1. V shed 9 bases, J shed 8 bases, and the junction held 7 bases outside the gene matches. The length of the CDR3 is 12 residues. CDR1 is KGHDR, CDR2 SFDVKD, per germline. CDR3 loop: CATEGQGGGYTF. The CDR3 bases are TGTGCCACCGAAGGACAGGGTGGAGGCTACACCTTC.

V gene TRBV10-3 combines with J gene TRBJ2-5; maybe TRBD2 (6 bases). The CDR3 runs to 13 residues. V lost 10 bases to trimming and J lost 5 bases, with 17 bases between them. Germline-derived CDR1 and CDR2 are ENHRY and SYGVKD. The CDR3 loop reads CATRVVEGETQYF. CDR3 nucleotide sequence: TGTGCCACCCGGGTTGTGGAGGGGGAGACCCAGTACTTC.

The chain carries TRBV30 and TRBJ2-7; TRBD1 matches at 9 bases. This CDR3 is built from 13 residues. Germline CDR1 reads GTSNPN; CDR2 reads SVGIG (reference sequence). Unmatched junction bases numbered 7, after V lost 1 base and J lost 9 bases. CDR3 region: CAWSADRGFVQYF. DNA of the CDR3: TGTGCCTGGAGTGCGGACAGGGGATTCGTGCAGTACTTC.

The V call is TRBV7-3, the J call TRBJ2-1; possible D gene TRBD2, 5 bases. This CDR3 has 15 amino acids. CDR1 and CDR2 from the germline V gene are SGHTA and FQGTGA. Deletions cut 5 bases from V and 2 bases from J, with 13 bases between. CDR3 amino acids: CASSSAGLPYNEQFF. CDR3 nucleotide sequence: TGTGCCAGCAGCAGTGCGGGTCTCCCCTACAATGAGCAGTTCTTC.

V usage is TRBV3-1 (or the pseudogene TRBV3-2) and J usage is TRBJ2-1, with D perhaps TRBD2 (5 bases). This CDR3 has 15 amino acids. V dropped 4 bases and J dropped 0 bases, with 10 bases sitting between them. CDR1 is LGHDT and CDR2 is YNNKEL in the germline V gene (reference sequence). This CDR3 is CASSPAGSSYNEQFF. DNA for the CDR3: TGTGCCAGCAGCCCTGCGGGTAGCTCCTACAATGAGCAGTTCTTC.

There are a few counts of this clone. V is TRBV4-3 and J is TRBJ1-5; D perhaps matches TRBD1 (6 bases). V was trimmed by 0 bases and J by 2 bases, leaving 14 bases between them. Germline lookup yields CDR1 LGHNA and CDR2 YSLEER. The CDR3 runs 17 residues. The CDR3 protein is CASSQEPATGGNQPQHF. The CDR3 DNA reads as TGCGCCAGCAGCCAAGAGCCCGCGACAGGTGGCAATCAGCCCCAGCATTTT.